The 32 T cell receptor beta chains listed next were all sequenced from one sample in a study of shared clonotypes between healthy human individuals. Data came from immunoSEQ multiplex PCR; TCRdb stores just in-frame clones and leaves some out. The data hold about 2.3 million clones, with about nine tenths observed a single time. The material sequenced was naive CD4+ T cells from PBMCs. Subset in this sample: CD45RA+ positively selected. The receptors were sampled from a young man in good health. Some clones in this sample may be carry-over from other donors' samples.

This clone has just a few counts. The CDR3 reads CASSLWGIEAFF. In DNA form, the CDR3 reads TGTGCCAGCAGCTTATGGGGGATTGAAGCTTTCTTT. The chain uses TRBV11-2 and TRBJ1-1, with D maybe TRBD1 (5 bases). Germline CDR1 SGHAT, CDR2 FQNNGV. CDR3 length equals 12 residues. The V gene lost 2 bases and the J gene lost 7 bases, with 8 bases spanning the gap.

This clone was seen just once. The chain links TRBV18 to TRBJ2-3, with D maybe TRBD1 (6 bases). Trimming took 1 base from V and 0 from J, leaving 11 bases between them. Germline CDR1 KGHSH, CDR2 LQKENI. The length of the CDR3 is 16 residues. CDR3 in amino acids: CASSPLRQVSTDTQYF. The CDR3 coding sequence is TGTGCCAGCTCACCACTTCGACAGGTTAGCACAGATACGCAGTATTTT.

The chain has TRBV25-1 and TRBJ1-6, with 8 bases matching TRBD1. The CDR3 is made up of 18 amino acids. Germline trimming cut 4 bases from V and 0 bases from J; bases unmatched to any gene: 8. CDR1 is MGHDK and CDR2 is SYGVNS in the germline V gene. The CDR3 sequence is CASSARTGSSSYNSPLHF. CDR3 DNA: TGTGCCAGCAGTGCTCGGACAGGGTCGAGCTCCTATAATTCACCCCTCCACTTT.

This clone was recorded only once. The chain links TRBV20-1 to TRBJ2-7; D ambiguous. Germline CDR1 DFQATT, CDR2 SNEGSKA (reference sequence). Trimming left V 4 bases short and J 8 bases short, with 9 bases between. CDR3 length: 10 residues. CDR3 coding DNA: TGCAGTGCTACTCAGCATCAGCAGTACTTC. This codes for CSATQHQQYF.

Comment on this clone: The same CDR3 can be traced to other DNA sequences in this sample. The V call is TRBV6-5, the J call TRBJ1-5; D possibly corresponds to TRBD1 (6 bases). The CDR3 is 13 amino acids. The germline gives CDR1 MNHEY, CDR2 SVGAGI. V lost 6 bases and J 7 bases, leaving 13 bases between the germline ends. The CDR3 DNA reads TGTGCCAGCAGCCGGACAGCAATCCAGCCCCAGCATTTT. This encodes CASSRTAIQPQHF.

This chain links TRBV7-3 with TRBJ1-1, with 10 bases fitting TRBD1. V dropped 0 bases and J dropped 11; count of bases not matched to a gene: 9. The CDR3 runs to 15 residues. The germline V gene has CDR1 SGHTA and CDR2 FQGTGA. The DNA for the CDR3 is TGTGCCAGCAGCTTAACGTCGGACAGGGGGAGCTTGGCTTTCTTT. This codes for CASSLTSDRGSLAFF.

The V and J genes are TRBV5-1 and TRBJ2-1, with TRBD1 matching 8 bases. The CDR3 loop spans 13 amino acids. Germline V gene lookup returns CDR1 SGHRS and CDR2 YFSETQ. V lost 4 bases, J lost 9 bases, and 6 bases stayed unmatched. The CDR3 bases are TGCGCCAGCAGCCCCCCCGGACAGGGTGAGCAGTTCTTC. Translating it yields CASSPPGQGEQFF.

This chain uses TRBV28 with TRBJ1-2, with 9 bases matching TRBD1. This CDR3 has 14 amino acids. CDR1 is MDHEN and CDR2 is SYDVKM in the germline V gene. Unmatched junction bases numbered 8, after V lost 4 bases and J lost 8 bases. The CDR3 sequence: CASSSMTGGLGYTF. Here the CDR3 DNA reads TGTGCCAGCAGTTCGATGACAGGGGGATTAGGCTACACCTTC.

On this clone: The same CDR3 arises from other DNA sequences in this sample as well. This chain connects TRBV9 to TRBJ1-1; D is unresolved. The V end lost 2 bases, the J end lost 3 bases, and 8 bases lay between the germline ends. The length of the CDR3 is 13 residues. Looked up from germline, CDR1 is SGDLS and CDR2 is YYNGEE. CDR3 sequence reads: CASSVGVDTEAFF. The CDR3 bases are TGTGCCAGCAGCGTGGGCGTGGACACTGAAGCTTTCTTT.

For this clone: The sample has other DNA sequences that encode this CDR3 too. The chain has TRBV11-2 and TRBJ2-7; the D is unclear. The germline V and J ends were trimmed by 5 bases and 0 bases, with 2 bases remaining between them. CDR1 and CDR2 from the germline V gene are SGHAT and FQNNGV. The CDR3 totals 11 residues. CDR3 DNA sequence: TGTGCCAGCAGCCCCTCCTACGAGCAGTACTTC. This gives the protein CASSPSYEQYF.

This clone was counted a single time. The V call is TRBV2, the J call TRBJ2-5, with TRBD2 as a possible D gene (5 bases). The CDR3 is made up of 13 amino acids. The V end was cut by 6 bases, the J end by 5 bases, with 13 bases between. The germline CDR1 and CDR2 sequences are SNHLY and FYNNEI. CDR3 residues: CASSPNGVETQYF. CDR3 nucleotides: TGTGCCAGCAGCCCGAACGGGGTCGAGACCCAGTACTTC.

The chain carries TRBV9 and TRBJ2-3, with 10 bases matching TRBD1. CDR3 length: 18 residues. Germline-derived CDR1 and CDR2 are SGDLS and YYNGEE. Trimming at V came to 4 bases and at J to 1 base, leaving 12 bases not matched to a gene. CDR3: CASSPHPAGTGGTDTQYF. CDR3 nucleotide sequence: TGTGCCAGCAGCCCACACCCCGCCGGGACAGGGGGCACAGATACGCAGTATTTT.

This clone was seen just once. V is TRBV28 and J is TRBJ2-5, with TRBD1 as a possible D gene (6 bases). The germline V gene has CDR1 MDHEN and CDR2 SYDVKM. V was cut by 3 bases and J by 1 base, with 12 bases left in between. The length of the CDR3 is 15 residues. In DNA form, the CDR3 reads TGTGCCAGCAGTTTGGCAGGGGCGACCCAAGAGACCCAGTACTTC. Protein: CASSLAGATQETQYF.

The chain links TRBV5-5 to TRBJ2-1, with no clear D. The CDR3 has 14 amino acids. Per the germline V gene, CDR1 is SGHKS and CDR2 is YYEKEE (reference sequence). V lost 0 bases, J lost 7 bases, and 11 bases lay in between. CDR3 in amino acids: CASSLEPLGNEQFF. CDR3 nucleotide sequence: TGTGCCAGCAGCTTGGAACCGCTAGGGAATGAGCAGTTCTTC.

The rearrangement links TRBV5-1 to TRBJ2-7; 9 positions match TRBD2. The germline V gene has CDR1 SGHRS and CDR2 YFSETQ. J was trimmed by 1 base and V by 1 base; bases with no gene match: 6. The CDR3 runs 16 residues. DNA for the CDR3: TGCGCCAGCAGCTTGTTCCCAGCGGGAGGTTCCTACGAGCAGTACTTC. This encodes CASSLFPAGGSYEQYF.

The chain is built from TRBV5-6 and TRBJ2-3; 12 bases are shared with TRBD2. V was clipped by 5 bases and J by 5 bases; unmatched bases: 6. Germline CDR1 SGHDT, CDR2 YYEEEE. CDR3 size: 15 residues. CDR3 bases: TGTGCCAGCAGTCGGGCGACTAGCGGGGGAGATACGCAGTATTTT. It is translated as CASSRATSGGDTQYF.

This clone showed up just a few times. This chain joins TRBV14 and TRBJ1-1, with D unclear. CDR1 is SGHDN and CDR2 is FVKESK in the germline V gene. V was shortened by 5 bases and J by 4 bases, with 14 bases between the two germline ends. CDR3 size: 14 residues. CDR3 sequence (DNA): TGTGCCAGCAGCTCCCAGACGCTCGGCACTGAAGCTTTCTTT. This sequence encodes CASSSQTLGTEAFF.

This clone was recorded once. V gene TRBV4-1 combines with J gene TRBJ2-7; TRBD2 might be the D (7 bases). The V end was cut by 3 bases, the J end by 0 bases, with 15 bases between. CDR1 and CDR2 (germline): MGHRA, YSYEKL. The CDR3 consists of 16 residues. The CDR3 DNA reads TGCGCCAGCAGCCAGGGGAGGGGGGGTAGCTCCTACGAGCAGTACTTC. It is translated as CASSQGRGGSSYEQYF.

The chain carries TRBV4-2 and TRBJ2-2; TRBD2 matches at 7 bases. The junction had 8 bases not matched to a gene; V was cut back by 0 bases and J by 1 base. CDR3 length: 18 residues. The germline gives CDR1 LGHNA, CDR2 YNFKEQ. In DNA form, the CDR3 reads TGTGCCAGCAGCCAAGAATCTACGGCTAGCGGGAACACCGGGGAGCTGTTTTTT. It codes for CASSQESTASGNTGELFF.

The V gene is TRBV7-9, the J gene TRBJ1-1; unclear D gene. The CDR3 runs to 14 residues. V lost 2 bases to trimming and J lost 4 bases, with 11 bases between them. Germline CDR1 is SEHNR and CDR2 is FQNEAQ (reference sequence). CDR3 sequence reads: CASSLYEGSTEAFF. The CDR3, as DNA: TGTGCCAGCAGCTTATATGAGGGTAGCACTGAAGCTTTCTTT.

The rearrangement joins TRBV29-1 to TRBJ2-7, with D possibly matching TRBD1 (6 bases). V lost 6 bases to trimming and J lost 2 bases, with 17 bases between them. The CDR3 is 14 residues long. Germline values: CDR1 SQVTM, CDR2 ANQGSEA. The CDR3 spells CSVEGQGTAYEQYF. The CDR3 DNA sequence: TGCAGCGTCGAGGGGCAGGGGACGGCCTACGAGCAGTACTTC.

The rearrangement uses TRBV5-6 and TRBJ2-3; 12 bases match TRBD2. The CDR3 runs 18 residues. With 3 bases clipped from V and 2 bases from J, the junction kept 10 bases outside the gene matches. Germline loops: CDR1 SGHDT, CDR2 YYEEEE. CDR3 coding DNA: TGTGCCAGCAGCTCAAACAAACTAGCGGGAGGAAACACAGATACGCAGTATTTT. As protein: CASSSNKLAGGNTDTQYF.

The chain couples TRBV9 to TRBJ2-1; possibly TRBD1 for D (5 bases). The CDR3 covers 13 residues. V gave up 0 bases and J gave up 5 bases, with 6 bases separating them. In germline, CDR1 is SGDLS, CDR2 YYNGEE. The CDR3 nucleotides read TGTGCCAGCAGCGTAGAGGGGAACAATGAGCAGTTCTTC. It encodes CASSVEGNNEQFF.

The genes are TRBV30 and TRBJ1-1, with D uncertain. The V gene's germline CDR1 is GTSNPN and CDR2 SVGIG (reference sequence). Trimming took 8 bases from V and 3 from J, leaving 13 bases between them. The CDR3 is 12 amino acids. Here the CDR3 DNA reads TGTGCCCGGGTGGTCAGCTACACTGAAGCTTTCTTT. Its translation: CARVVSYTEAFF.

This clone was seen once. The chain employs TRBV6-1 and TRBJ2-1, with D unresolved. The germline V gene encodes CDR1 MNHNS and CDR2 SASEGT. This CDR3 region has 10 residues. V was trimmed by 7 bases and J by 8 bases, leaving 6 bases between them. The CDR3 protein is CASNLDEQFF. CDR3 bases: TGTGCCAGCAATCTAGATGAGCAGTTCTTC.

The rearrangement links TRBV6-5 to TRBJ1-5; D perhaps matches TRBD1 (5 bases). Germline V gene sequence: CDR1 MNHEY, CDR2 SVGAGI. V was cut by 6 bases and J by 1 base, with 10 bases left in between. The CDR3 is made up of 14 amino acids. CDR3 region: CASRPRQSNQPQHF. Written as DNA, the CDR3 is TGTGCCAGCAGACCCCGACAGAGCAATCAGCCCCAGCATTTT.

CDR3 nucleotides: TGTGCCAGCAGCTCAAGTACCGGGAGGCGCGTGCAGTACTTC. It translates to CASSSSTGRRVQYF. The chain employs TRBV9 and TRBJ2-7; TRBD2 matches at 7 bases. Germline-derived CDR1 and CDR2 are SGDLS and YYNGEE. The CDR3 length is 14 residues. The V gene end was trimmed by 4 bases and the J gene end by 9 bases; junction bases not matched to a gene: 13.

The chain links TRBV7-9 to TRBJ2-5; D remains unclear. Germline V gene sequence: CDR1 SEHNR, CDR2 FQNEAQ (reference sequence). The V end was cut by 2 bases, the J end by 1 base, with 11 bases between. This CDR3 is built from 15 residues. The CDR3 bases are TGTGCCAGCAGCTTATATACGGGTACCCAAGAGACCCAGTACTTC. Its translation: CASSLYTGTQETQYF.

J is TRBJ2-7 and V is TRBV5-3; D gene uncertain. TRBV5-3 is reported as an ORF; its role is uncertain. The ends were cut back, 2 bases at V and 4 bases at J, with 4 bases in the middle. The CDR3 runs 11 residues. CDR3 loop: CARSFRYEQYF. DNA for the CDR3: TGTGCCAGAAGCTTTAGGTACGAGCAGTACTTC.

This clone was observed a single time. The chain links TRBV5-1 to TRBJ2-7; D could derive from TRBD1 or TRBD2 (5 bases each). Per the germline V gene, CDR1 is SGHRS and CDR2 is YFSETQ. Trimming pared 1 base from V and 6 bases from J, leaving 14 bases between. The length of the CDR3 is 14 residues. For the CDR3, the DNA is TGCGCCAGCAGCTTGATTCCGGGGCAGGGCGAGCAGTACTTC. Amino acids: CASSLIPGQGEQYF.

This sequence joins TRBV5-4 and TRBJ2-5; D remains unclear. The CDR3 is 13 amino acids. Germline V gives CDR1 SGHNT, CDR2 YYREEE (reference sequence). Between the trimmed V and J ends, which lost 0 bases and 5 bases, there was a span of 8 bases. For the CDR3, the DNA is TGTGCCAGCAGCTTGGCCGCCTTGGAGACCCAGTACTTC. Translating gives CASSLAALETQYF.

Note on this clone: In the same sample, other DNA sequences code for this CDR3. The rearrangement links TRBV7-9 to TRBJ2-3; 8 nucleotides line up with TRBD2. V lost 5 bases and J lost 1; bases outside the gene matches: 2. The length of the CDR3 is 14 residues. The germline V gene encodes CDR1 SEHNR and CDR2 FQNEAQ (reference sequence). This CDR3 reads CASSPGGGTDTQYF. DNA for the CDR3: TGTGCCAGCAGCCCCGGGGGGGGCACAGATACGCAGTATTTT.